This TCR beta chain emerged from a study of cytomegalovirus exposure and HLA in healthy donors. Regarding this clone: Its matching antigen is unknown. The germline gene is not matched at one end of the junction; a read error may be the cause.

It was with 60 Vbeta and 13 Jbeta primers that the PCR ran. Libraries were prepared by immunoSEQ multiplex PCR; TCRdb keeps only in-frame clonotypes and omits some of them. Among 160,000 or so clones listed, around 74% were seen once. The CDR3 extends over 17 amino acids. Looked up from germline, CDR1 is SGHAT and CDR2 is FQNNGV. Study-wide results and caveats: Reportedly, TCR beta sequences accurately predicted HLA-A and HLA-B alleles in most subjects.

V usage is TRBV11-2 and J usage is TRBJ2-4; 7 bases line up with TRBD2. Sequenced: PBMCs. The origin of this receptor is a female donor in good health and CMV-seronegative. The CDR3 reads CASSYVSGGLAKNSQYF. As DNA, the CDR3 is TGTGCCAGCAGCTATGTTTCGGGGGGTCTCGCCAAAAACAGTCAGTACTTC.